The clone carrying this TCR beta chain has just a few counts. Its antigen is not identified. These data belong to a study of post-analysis software for immune sequencing data. Study-level background: In terms of disease course, relapsing-remitting, secondary progressive and progressive-relapsing multiple sclerosis were included.

The V gene lost 5 bases and the J gene lost 3 bases, with 17 bases spanning the gap. CDR3 length: 14 residues. The V gene's germline CDR1 is SQVTM and CDR2 ANQGSEA. Study-wide findings and caveats: F measure showed strong co-clustering of same-batch samples. Normalized Chao1 diversity was significantly reduced in patients versus controls. Elevated frequency relative to controls characterized about 5 TRBV segments in patients, TRBV5-6, TRBV5-1 and TRBV20-1 among them.

Unique molecular identifiers were carried by the TCR beta cDNA libraries. When roughly 0.9 to 10 million T cells were used, they gave hundreds of thousands of cDNA molecules. MiXCR, run by TCRdb on the PCR reads, gives a single entry per CDR3 protein. The data hold about 820,000 distinct CDR3 sequences, with roughly half observed a single time. The sequence came from a girl aged 10-17 years with multiple sclerosis. The chain links TRBV29-1 to TRBJ2-7, with D possibly TRBD2 on 6 matching bases. The sequencing sample was made of blood. The CDR3 is CSVQTGTGNYEQYF. The CDR3 DNA sequence: TGCAGCGTTCAAACCGGGACTGGAAACTACGAGCAGTACTTC.